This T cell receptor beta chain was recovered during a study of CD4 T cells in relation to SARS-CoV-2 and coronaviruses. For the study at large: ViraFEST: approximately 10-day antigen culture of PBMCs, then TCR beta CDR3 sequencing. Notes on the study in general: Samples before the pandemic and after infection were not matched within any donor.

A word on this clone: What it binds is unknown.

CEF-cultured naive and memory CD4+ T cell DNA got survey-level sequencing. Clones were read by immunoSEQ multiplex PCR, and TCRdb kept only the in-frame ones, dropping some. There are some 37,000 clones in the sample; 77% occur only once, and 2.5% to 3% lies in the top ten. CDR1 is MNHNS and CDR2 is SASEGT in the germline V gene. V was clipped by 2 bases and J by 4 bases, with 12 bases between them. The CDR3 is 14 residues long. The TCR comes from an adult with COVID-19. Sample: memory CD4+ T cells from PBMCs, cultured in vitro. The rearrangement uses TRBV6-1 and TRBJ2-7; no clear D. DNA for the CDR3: TGTGCCAGCAGTGAATGGGTCACCACGTACGAGCAGTACTTC. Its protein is CASSEWVTTYEQYF.